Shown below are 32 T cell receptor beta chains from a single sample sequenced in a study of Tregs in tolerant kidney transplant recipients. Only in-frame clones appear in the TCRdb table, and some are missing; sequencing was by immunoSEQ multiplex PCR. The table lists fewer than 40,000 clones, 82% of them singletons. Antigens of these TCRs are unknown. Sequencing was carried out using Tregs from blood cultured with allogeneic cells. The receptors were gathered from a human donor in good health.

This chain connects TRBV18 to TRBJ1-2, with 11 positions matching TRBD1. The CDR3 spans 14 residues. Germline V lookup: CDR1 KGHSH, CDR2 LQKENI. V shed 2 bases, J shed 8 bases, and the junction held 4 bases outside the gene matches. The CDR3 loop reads CASSPGTGGLGYTF. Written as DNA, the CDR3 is TGTGCCAGCTCACCAGGGACAGGGGGGCTAGGCTACACCTTC.

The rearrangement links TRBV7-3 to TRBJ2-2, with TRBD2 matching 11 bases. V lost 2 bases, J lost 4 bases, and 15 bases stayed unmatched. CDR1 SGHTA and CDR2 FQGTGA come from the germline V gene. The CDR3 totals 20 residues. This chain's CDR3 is CASSLGPGSGGAFATGELFF. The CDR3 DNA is TGTGCCAGCAGCTTAGGCCCCGGTAGCGGGGGGGCCTTCGCCACCGGGGAGCTGTTTTTT.

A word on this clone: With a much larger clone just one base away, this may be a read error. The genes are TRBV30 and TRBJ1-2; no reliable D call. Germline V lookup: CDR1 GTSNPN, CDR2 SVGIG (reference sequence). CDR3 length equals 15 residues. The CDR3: CAWSSLFPGEHGYIF. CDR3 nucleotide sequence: TGTGCCTGGAGTAGTCTTTTCCCCGGCGAGCATGGCTACATCTTC.

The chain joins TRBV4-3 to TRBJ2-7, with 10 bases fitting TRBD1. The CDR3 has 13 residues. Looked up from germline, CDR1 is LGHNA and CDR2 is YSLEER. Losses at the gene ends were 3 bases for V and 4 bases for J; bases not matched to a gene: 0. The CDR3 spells CASSQDRGYEQYF. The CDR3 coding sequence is TGCGCCAGCAGCCAGGACAGGGGGTACGAGCAGTACTTC.

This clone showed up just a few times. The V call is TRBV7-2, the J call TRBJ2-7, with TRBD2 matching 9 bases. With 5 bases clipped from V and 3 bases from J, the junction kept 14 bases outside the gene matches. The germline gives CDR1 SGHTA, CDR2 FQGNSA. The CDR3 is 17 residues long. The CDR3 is CASSQPSGLSGSYEQYF. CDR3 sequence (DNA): TGTGCCAGCAGCCAACCCTCGGGACTTAGCGGGAGCTACGAGCAGTACTTC.

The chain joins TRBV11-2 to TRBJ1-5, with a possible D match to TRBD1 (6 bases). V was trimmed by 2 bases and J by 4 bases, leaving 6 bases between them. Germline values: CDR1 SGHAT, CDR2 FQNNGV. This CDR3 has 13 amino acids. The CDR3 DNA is TGTGCCAGCAGCTTACAGGGGAATCAGCCCCAGCATTTT. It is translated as CASSLQGNQPQHF.

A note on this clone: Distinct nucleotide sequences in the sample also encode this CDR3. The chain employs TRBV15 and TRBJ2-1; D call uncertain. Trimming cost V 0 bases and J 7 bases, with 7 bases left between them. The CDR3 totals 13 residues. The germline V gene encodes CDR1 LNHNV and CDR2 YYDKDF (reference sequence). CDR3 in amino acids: CATSRDLGNEQFF. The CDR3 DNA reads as TGTGCCACCAGCAGAGATTTGGGTAATGAGCAGTTCTTC.

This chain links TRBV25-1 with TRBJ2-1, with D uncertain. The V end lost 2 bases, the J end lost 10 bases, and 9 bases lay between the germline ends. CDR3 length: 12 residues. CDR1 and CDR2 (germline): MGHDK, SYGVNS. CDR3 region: CASSEPRREQFF. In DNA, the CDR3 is TGTGCCAGCAGTGAACCCCGTAGAGAGCAGTTCTTC.

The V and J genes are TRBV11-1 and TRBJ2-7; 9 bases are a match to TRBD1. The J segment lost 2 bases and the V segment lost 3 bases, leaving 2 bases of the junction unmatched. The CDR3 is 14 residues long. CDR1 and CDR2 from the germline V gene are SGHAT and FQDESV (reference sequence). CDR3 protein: CASSFGDRAYEQYF. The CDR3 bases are TGTGCCAGCAGCTTTGGGGACAGGGCCTACGAGCAGTACTTC.

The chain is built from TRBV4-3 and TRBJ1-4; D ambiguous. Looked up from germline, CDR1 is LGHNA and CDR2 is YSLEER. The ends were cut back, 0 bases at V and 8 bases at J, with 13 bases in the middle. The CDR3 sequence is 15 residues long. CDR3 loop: CASSQDVDLEEKLFF. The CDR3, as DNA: TGCGCCAGCAGCCAAGATGTCGACTTGGAAGAAAAACTGTTTTTT.

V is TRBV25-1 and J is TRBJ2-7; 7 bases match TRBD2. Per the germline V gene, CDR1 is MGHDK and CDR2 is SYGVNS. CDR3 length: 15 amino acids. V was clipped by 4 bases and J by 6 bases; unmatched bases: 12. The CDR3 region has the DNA TGTGCCAGCAGTGTCCCCCGGGGAGGGGCTTCCGAGCAGTACTTC. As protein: CASSVPRGGASEQYF.

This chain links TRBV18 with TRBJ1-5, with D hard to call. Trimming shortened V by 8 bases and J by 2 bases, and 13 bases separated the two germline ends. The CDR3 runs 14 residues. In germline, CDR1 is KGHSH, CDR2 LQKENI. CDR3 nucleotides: TGTGCCAGCCCGACGCCCTGGGGCAATCAGCCCCAGCATTTT. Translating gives CASPTPWGNQPQHF.

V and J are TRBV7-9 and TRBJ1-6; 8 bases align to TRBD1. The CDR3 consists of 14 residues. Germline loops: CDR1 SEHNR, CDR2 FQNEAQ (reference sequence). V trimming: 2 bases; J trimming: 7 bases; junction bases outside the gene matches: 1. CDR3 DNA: TGTGCCAGCAGCTTAAGACAGGGGAATTCACCCCTCCACTTT. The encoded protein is CASSLRQGNSPLHF.

CDR3 sequence: CASSYSSYQETQYF. As DNA, the CDR3 is TGTGCCAGCAGTTACTCGTCGTACCAAGAGACCCAGTACTTC. The rearrangement joins TRBV6-5 to TRBJ2-5; D uncertain. This CDR3 is 14 amino acids long. V lost 0 bases and J lost 0, with 5 bases in between. Germline V lookup: CDR1 MNHEY, CDR2 SVGAGI.

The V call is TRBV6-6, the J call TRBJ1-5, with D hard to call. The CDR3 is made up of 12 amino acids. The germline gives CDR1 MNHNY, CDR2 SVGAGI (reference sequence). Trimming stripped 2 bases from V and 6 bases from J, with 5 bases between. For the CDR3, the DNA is TGTGCCAGCAGTTACATGAGTCAGCCCCAGCATTTT. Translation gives CASSYMSQPQHF.

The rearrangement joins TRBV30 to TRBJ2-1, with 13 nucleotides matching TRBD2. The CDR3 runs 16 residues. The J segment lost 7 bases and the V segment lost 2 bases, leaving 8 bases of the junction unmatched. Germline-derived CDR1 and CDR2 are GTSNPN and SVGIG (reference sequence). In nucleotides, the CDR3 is TGTGCCTGGAGTTCCCCACTAGCGGGGGGGAGGAATGAGCAGTTCTTC. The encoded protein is CAWSSPLAGGRNEQFF.

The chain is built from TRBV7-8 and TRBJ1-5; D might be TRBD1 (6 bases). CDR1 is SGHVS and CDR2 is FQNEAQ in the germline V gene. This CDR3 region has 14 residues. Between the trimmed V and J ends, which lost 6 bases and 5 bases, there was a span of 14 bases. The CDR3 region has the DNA TGTGCCAGCAGTCCCACCACAGGGTATCAGCCCCAGCATTTT. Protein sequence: CASSPTTGYQPQHF.

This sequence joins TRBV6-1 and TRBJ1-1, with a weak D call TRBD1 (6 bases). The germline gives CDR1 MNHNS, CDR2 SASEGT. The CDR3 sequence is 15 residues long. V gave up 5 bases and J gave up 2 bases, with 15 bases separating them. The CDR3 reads CASSSHGTQNTEAFF. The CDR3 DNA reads TGTGCCAGCAGTTCCCACGGGACACAAAACACTGAAGCTTTCTTT.

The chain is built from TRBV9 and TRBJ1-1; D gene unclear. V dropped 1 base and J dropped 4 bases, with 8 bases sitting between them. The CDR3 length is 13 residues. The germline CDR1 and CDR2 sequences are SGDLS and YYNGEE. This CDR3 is CASSVMEATEAFF. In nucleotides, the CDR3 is TGTGCCAGCAGCGTAATGGAGGCCACTGAAGCTTTCTTT.

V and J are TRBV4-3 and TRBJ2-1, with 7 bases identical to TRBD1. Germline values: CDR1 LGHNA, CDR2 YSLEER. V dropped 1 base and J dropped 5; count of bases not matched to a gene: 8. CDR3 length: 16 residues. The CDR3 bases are TGCGCCAGCAGCCAAGTCGCCGGCCAGGGGGACAATGAGCAGTTCTTC. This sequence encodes CASSQVAGQGDNEQFF.

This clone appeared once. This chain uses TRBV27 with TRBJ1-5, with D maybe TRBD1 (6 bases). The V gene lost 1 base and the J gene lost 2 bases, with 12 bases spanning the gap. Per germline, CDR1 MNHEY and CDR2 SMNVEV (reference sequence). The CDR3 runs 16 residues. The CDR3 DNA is TGTGCCAGCAGTTTATACTCAGGGGAGGGCAATCAGCCCCAGCATTTT. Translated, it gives CASSLYSGEGNQPQHF.

DNA of the CDR3: TGCAGTGCGGGCCTTTCTGAGACCCAGTACTTC. Encoded protein: CSAGLSETQYF. V and J are TRBV20-1 and TRBJ2-5; no clear D. The CDR3 contains 11 residues. Germline values: CDR1 DFQATT, CDR2 SNEGSKA (reference sequence). The V gene lost 6 bases and the J gene lost 5 bases, with 10 bases spanning the gap.

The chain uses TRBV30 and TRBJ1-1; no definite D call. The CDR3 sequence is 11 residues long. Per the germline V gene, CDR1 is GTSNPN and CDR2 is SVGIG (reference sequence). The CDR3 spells CGSGRNTEAFF. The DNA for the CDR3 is TGTGGGTCGGGGAGGAACACTGAAGCTTTCTTT.

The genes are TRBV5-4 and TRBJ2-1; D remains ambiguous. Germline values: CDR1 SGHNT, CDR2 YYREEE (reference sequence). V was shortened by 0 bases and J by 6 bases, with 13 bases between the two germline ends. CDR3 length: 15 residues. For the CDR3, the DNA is TGTGCCAGCAGCTTGGGGTTGGCGTCTAGCAATGAGCAGTTCTTC. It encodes CASSLGLASSNEQFF.

CDR3 sequence: CASVSWDGYTF. CDR3 nucleotide sequence: TGTGCCAGCGTTAGCTGGGATGGCTACACCTTC. The chain uses TRBV6-5 and TRBJ1-2; D remains ambiguous. The CDR3 is made up of 11 amino acids. Germline V gives CDR1 MNHEY, CDR2 SVGAGI. With 8 bases removed from V and 6 bases from J, the gap between germline ends came to 10 bases.

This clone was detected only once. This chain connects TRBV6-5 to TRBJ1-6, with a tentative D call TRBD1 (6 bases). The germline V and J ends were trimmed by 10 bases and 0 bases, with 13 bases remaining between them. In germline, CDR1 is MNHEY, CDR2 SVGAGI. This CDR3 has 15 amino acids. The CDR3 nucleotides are TGTGCCACACAGGGCCCTAGCTCCTATAATTCACCCCTCCACTTT. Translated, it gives CATQGPSSYNSPLHF.

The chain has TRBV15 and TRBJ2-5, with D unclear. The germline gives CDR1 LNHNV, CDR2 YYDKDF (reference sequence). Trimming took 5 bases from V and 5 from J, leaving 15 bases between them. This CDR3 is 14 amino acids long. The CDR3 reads CATSVSGLRETQYF. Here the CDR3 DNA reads TGTGCCACCAGCGTGTCAGGTCTGAGGGAGACCCAGTACTTC. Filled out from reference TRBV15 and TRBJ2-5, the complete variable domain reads DAMVIQNPRYQVTQFGKPVTLSCSQTLNHNVMYWYQQKSSQAPKLLFHYYDKDFNNEADTPDNFQSRRPNTSFCFLDIRSPGLGDTAMYLCATSVSGLRETQYFGPGTRLLVL.

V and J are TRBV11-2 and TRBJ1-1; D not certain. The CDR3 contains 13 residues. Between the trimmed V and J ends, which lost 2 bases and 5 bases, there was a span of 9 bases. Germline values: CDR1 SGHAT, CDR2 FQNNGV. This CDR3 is CASSLLDTTEAFF. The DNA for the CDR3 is TGTGCCAGCAGCTTACTCGATACGACTGAAGCTTTCTTT.

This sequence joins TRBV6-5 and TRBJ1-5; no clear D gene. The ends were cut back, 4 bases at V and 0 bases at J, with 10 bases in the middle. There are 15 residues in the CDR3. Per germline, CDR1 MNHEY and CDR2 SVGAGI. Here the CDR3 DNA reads TGTGCCAGCAGTTTAGGAGGGCTTAGCAATCAGCCCCAGCATTTT. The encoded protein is CASSLGGLSNQPQHF.

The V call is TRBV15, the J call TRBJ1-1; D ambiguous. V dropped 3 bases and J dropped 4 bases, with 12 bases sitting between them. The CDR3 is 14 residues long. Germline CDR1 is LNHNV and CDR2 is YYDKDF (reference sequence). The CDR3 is CATSRQTEGTEAFF. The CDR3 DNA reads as TGTGCCACCAGCAGGCAAACTGAGGGCACTGAAGCTTTCTTT.

The DNA of the CDR3 is TGCGCCAGCAGTATAGTCAGAGGCTCCTACAATGAGCAGTTCTTC. It translates to CASSIVRGSYNEQFF. This chain links TRBV5-1 with TRBJ2-1; D is ambiguous. Trimming stripped 5 bases from V and 0 bases from J, with 12 bases between. This CDR3 is built from 15 residues. The germline gives CDR1 SGHRS, CDR2 YFSETQ.

DNA for the CDR3: TGTGCCAGCAGCGTAACGGACCTCGGGAATTCACCCCTCCACTTT. Protein product: CASSVTDLGNSPLHF. The chain has TRBV9 and TRBJ1-6, with D unresolved. The germline V gene encodes CDR1 SGDLS and CDR2 YYNGEE. The CDR3 contains 15 residues. Trimming removed 1 base at V and 7 bases at J, with 12 bases between.